These 19 T cell receptor beta chains were sequenced from one sample in a study of PD-1 blockade in classical Hodgkin lymphoma (dated by TCRdb to the early 2020s). The time point label corresponds to: newly diagnosed, previously untreated cHL patient sample. Libraries were constructed by the immunoSEQ multiplex PCR assay. TCRdb limited this immuneACCESS table to in-frame rearrangements with V and J called. A share of clones is missing; checked studies link under half to unresolved V genes, and the rest is unexplained. Present in this sample are 25,000 to 30,000 clones, about 89% of which were seen just once. The ten largest clones capture about 4% of the sample. Input material: peripheral blood mononuclear cells (PBMCs). All receptors derive from a human donor with classical Hodgkin lymphoma.

This clone was seen a handful of times. In the same sample, other DNA sequences code for this CDR3. The chain is built from TRBV5-1 and TRBJ2-2; D is undetermined. This CDR3 region has 15 residues. The V gene lost 0 bases and the J gene lost 1 base, with 7 bases spanning the gap. Looked up from germline, CDR1 is SGHRS and CDR2 is YFSETQ. The CDR3 loop reads CASSLGAVNTGELFF. Written as DNA, the CDR3 is TGCGCCAGCAGCTTGGGGGCGGTGAACACCGGGGAGCTGTTTTTT.

The chain employs TRBV7-8 and TRBJ2-1; D may be TRBD2 (6 bases). CDR3 size: 15 residues. V was clipped by 2 bases and J by 6 bases, with 14 bases between them. Germline CDR1 and CDR2: SGHVS and FQNEAQ. The CDR3 loop is CASSLRRERSNEQFF. The CDR3 DNA reads TGTGCCAGCAGCTTACGGCGGGAAAGGAGCAATGAGCAGTTCTTC.

This rearrangement joins TRBV21-1 to TRBJ2-3; the table gives TRBD2 as D, unverified against the DNA. TRBV21-1 represents a pseudogene. The CDR3 has 11 amino acids. Here the CDR3 DNA reads TGTGCCAGCTACCCGCGTGATACGCAGTATTTT. Translated: CASYPRDTQYF.

The count of this clone is one. The chain joins TRBV5-1 to TRBJ2-5; D may be TRBD1 (5 bases). V shed 0 bases and J shed 5 bases, with 11 bases lying between them. CDR1 is SGHRS, CDR2 YFSETQ, per germline. The CDR3 loop spans 14 amino acids. CDR3 DNA sequence: TGCGCCAGCAGCTTGGGGACATCTGCGGAGACCCAGTACTTC. Protein: CASSLGTSAETQYF.

A single count supports this clone. The V gene is TRBV10-2, the J gene TRBJ2-2; 9 bases agree with TRBD2. V dropped 0 bases and J dropped 7; count of bases not matched to a gene: 9. Looked up from germline, CDR1 is WSHSY and CDR2 is SAAADI. The CDR3 loop spans 17 amino acids. CDR3 protein: CASSESSSGRYYGELFF. CDR3 in DNA: TGCGCCAGCAGTGAGTCGAGTAGCGGGAGATATTACGGGGAGCTGTTTTTT.

CDR3: CASSPRLAGETQYF. Here the CDR3 DNA reads TGTGCCAGCAGCCCACGGCTAGCGGGGGAGACCCAGTACTTC. The V gene is TRBV9, the J gene TRBJ2-5; 9 bases are a match to TRBD2. The CDR3 consists of 14 residues. Germline V gene lookup returns CDR1 SGDLS and CDR2 YYNGEE. The trim removed 4 bases at V and 5 bases at J, leaving 6 bases unmatched.

V and J are TRBV28 and TRBJ1-1; possibly TRBD1 for D (6 bases). CDR1 is MDHEN, CDR2 SYDVKM, per germline. The V and J ends lost 2 bases and 11 bases respectively, with 18 bases between them. The CDR3 loop spans 14 amino acids. The CDR3, as DNA: TGTGCCAGCAGTTTAACAGGGTTTCGGTCCGATGCTTTCTTT. This translates into CASSLTGFRSDAFF.

The chain links TRBV5-4 to TRBJ2-7, with D perhaps matching TRBD1 (6 bases). The germline V and J ends were trimmed by 1 base and 7 bases, with 12 bases remaining between them. This CDR3 is 13 amino acids long. Germline assignment: CDR1 SGHNT and CDR2 YYREEE (reference sequence). In nucleotides, the CDR3 is TGTGCCAGCAGCTTGTCAGGGGTGGGGGAGCAGTACTTC. Translation: CASSLSGVGEQYF.

The chain combines TRBV10-2 with TRBJ2-5; D unclear. There are 11 residues in the CDR3. V lost 3 bases, J lost 5 bases, and 4 bases lay in between. The germline gives CDR1 WSHSY, CDR2 SAAADI. For the CDR3, the DNA is TGCGCCAGCAGTGAACGGGAGACCCAGTACTTC. Translated: CASSERETQYF.

This chain uses TRBV7-2 with TRBJ2-5; D remains ambiguous. CDR3 size: 14 residues. Looked up from germline, CDR1 is SGHTA and CDR2 is FQGNSA. Trimming left V 2 bases short and J 0 bases short, with 7 bases between. The CDR3 sequence is CASSLTRHQETQYF. The CDR3 DNA reads TGTGCCAGCAGCTTAACACGGCACCAAGAGACCCAGTACTTC.

The gene calls are TRBV10-1 and TRBJ1-3; D remains unclear. The V and J ends lost 5 bases and 1 base respectively, with 12 bases between them. The CDR3 sequence is 15 residues long. The germline CDR1 and CDR2 sequences are WNHNN and SYGVQD (reference sequence). CDR3 DNA: TGCGCCAGCAGTCCGGGGTTGGGATCTGGAAACACCATATATTTT. This translates into CASSPGLGSGNTIYF.

This chain links TRBV29-1 with TRBJ2-3, with D perhaps matching TRBD2 (5 bases). The CDR3 sequence is 13 residues long. V shed 3 bases and J shed 0 bases, with 7 bases lying between them. Germline assignment: CDR1 SQVTM and CDR2 ANQGSEA. CDR3 DNA sequence: TGCAGCGTTGATGGGGAGAGCACAGATACGCAGTATTTT. Translating it yields CSVDGESTDTQYF.

The genes are TRBV15 and TRBJ2-3, with D possibly matching TRBD2 (5 bases). The germline CDR1 and CDR2 sequences are LNHNV and YYDKDF (reference sequence). The CDR3 is made up of 17 amino acids. V was pared by 0 bases and J by 3 bases, with 16 bases between. The CDR3 DNA reads as TGTGCCACCAGCAGAGATCGGACTCAGCTCGGGACAGATACGCAGTATTTT. Protein product: CATSRDRTQLGTDTQYF.

This chain links TRBV5-1 with TRBJ1-1, with TRBD1 as a possible D gene (5 bases). Per the germline V gene, CDR1 is SGHRS and CDR2 is YFSETQ. V was pared by 6 bases and J by 0 bases, with 12 bases between. CDR3 length: 14 amino acids. CDR3 sequence (DNA): TGCGCCAGCAAATTACAGGTAATGAACACTGAAGCTTTCTTT. Encoded protein: CASKLQVMNTEAFF.

The chain is built from TRBV20-1 and TRBJ2-5; D call uncertain. V was trimmed by 7 bases and J by 0 bases, leaving 6 bases between them. Germline CDR1 is DFQATT and CDR2 is SNEGSKA (reference sequence). The CDR3 is 11 amino acids. The CDR3 loop is CSGGHQETQYF. Written as DNA, the CDR3 is TGCAGTGGAGGACACCAAGAGACCCAGTACTTC.

The chain combines TRBV11-3 with TRBJ2-2; 8 bases map to TRBD2. This CDR3 is built from 18 residues. With 5 bases clipped from V and 5 bases from J, the junction kept 16 bases outside the gene matches. The germline CDR1 and CDR2 sequences are SGHNT and YENEEA. The DNA for the CDR3 is TGTGCCAGCAGCGCGCCCCGAGGCAGCGGGAGCGGAACCGGGGAGCTGTTTTTT. Its protein is CASSAPRGSGSGTGELFF.

The chain combines TRBV7-9 with TRBJ2-2; tentatively, D is TRBD1 or TRBD2 (5 bases each). Germline CDR1 reads SEHNR; CDR2 reads FQNEAQ (reference sequence). This CDR3 spans 15 amino acids. V dropped 4 bases and J dropped 5 bases, with 14 bases sitting between them. Written as DNA, the CDR3 is TGTGCCAGCAGCTCCCCGGGACGGCGGACCGGGGAGCTGTTTTTT. The encoded protein is CASSSPGRRTGELFF.

This rearrangement joins TRBV28 to TRBJ1-2; 9 nucleotides agree with TRBD1. V trimming: 3 bases; J trimming: 6 bases; junction bases outside the gene matches: 8. CDR3 length: 15 amino acids. Per the germline V gene, CDR1 is MDHEN and CDR2 is SYDVKM. Written as DNA, the CDR3 is TGTGCCAGCAGTTTTTCCCCGGACAGGGGAGATGGCTACACCTTC. Translated, it gives CASSFSPDRGDGYTF.

The V and J genes are TRBV5-1 and TRBJ1-2; D remains ambiguous. Germline CDR1 and CDR2: SGHRS and YFSETQ. The V end was cut by 0 bases, the J end by 2 bases, with 8 bases between. This CDR3 comprises 14 residues. CDR3 in DNA: TGCGCCAGCAGCTTGGAGGTAGAAAACTATGGCTACACCTTC. It specifies CASSLEVENYGYTF.